This TCR beta chain was recorded in a study of shared clonotypes between healthy human individuals. This table comes from immunoSEQ multiplex PCR, and its TCRdb copy is limited to in-frame clones, with some not included. The table shows more than 2,000,000 clones, with roughly 92% occurring only once. CDR1 and CDR2 from the germline V gene are GTSNPN and SVGIG (reference sequence). The CDR3 is 14 residues long. With V trimmed by 5 bases and J by 4 bases, 8 bases remained unmatched. The chain is built from TRBV30 and TRBJ2-7; 10 bases are shared with TRBD1. Sequencing used naive CD4+ T cells sorted from blood. Subset noted: CD45RA+ positively selected. This sequence was found in a man between 18 and 35 years old in good health. The CDR3 protein is CAWDPGQGIYEQYF. The CDR3 DNA reads as TGTGCCTGGGATCCGGGACAGGGGATTTACGAGCAGTACTTC.